The 7 T cell receptor beta chains listed next were all sequenced from one sample in a study of cytomegalovirus exposure and HLA in healthy donors. Profiling relied on immunoSEQ multiplex PCR, and the TCRdb table lists in-frame clones only, not all of them. The sample lists about 200,000 clones, over 75% occurring once. Sequenced material: PBMCs. The source of these receptors is a woman between 18 and 29 years old in good health and CMV-seropositive.

The chain recombines TRBV4-2 with TRBJ1-3; D gene uncertain. The germline V gene has CDR1 LGHNA and CDR2 YNFKEQ. The CDR3 is made up of 13 amino acids. The V end lost 4 bases, the J end lost 6 bases, and 10 bases lay between the germline ends. The CDR3 nucleotides read TGTGCCAGCAGCCCTGAATCGGTAAACACCATATATTTT. Protein product: CASSPESVNTIYF.

The chain uses TRBV6-5 and TRBJ1-4; D gene uncertain. The CDR3 length is 12 residues. Germline V gives CDR1 MNHEY, CDR2 SVGAGI. Trimming pared 6 bases from V and 5 bases from J, leaving 7 bases between. CDR3 in DNA: TGTGCCAGCAGCTCCCTAAATGAAAAACTGTTTTTT. This translates into CASSSLNEKLFF.

This clone has a single count. The junction departs from germline at one end; a sequencing error may be responsible. The chain recombines TRBV6-4 with TRBJ2-1, with D possibly TRBD2 on 5 matching bases. This CDR3 has 9 residues. CDR1 is MRHNA and CDR2 is SNTAGT in the germline V gene. The CDR3 protein is CASREVRIF. In DNA, the CDR3 is TGTGCCAGCAGGGAGGTAAGGATCTTC.

The chain has TRBV25-1 and TRBJ2-3, with D perhaps matching TRBD1 (7 bases). V was clipped by 3 bases and J by 3 bases, with 13 bases between them. CDR3 length: 15 amino acids. Germline CDR1 is MGHDK and CDR2 is SYGVNS. The CDR3 DNA is TGTGCCAGCAGTGAGGCGACAGGGAGGACAGATACGCAGTATTTT. Translating it yields CASSEATGRTDTQYF.

The J gene is TRBJ2-4, the V gene TRBV6-5; TRBD2 matches at 7 bases. The CDR3 extends over 13 amino acids. J lost 9 bases, V lost 2 bases, and 4 bases had no gene match. Germline-derived CDR1 and CDR2 are MNHEY and SVGAGI. The CDR3 nucleotides read TGTGCCAGCAGTTACCAGCGGGATAGCATTCAGTACTTC. Its translation is CASSYQRDSIQYF.

CDR3 sequence (DNA): TGTGCCAGCAGCTCACGGACAGGGGGGAACACTGAAGCTTTCTTT. It specifies CASSSRTGGNTEAFF. The chain employs TRBV7-9 and TRBJ1-1; 10 bases align to TRBD1. With V trimmed by 4 bases and J by 1 base, 3 bases remained unmatched. CDR1 and CDR2 (germline): SEHNR, FQNEAQ (reference sequence). The CDR3 sequence is 15 residues long.

The chain employs TRBV10-3 and TRBJ2-3; possible D gene TRBD1, 8 bases. This CDR3 spans 16 amino acids. The germline V gene encodes CDR1 ENHRY and CDR2 SYGVKD. The V gene lost 5 bases and the J gene lost 2 bases, with 17 bases spanning the gap. This CDR3 is CAISFTGGDYTDTQYF. In DNA form, the CDR3 reads TGTGCCATCAGTTTTACAGGGGGGGACTACACAGATACGCAGTATTTT.